A selection of T cell receptor beta chains follows, all from one sample in a study of blood T cell repertoires in COVID-19. Some clones are missing from TCRdb's copy, which holds only in-frame ones; the method was immunoSEQ multiplex PCR. The sample yields around 150,000 clones, 75% to 80% seen once. The sequencing input was PBMCs or T cells enriched from blood (not recorded which). The receptors derive from a woman in her forties or fifties who had recovered from COVID-19. The CDR3 runs from the conserved cysteine through the conserved F or W. A D gene is named only where the DNA matches it firmly. A clone size is listed for some rows: how often the clone was seen (once, few, many), or a class if it is expanded.

size,J,D,V,DNA,CDR3
.,TRBJ2-7,.,TRBV28,TGTGCCAGCAGTTTAGAGTTTTTACGGCAGTACTTC,CASSLEFLRQYF
.,TRBJ1-1,.,TRBV6-5,TGTGCCAGCAGCCCGACGGGGAGGACTGAAGCTTTCTTT,CASSPTGRTEAFF
.,TRBJ2-3,TRBD2,TRBV5-4,TGTGCCAGCAGCTTGGCGGGACTAGCGGGACCAGATACGCAGTATTTT,CASSLAGLAGPDTQYF
once,TRBJ2-3,TRBD2,TRBV4-2,TGTGCCAGCAGCCAATCCGGGGGGGACCGGGACTGGGTTAGCACAGATACGCAGTATTTT,CASSQSGGDRDWVSTDTQYF
.,TRBJ2-2,TRBD1,TRBV19,TGTGCCAGTAGTACCGACAGGGGGCGAAGGGGCGGGGAGCTGTTTTTT,CASSTDRGRRGGELFF
once,TRBJ2-1,TRBD2,TRBV7-2,TGTGCCAGCAGCTTACGTAGCGGGAGGGTTAACTACAATGAGCAGTTCTTC,CASSLRSGRVNYNEQFF
.,TRBJ2-7,TRBD1,TRBV28,TGTGCCAGCAGTTTCTGGGGACAGGGGAGATTGTTGAGGGAGCAGTACTTC,CASSFWGQGRLLREQYF
many,TRBJ2-1,TRBD2,TRBV11-3,TGTGCCAGCAGAATCCGGGCAGCGGGGGGACCCTACAATGAGCAGTTCTTC,CASRIRAAGGPYNEQFF
.,TRBJ1-1,TRBD1,TRBV5-4,TGTGCCAGCAGCCGATGGACAGGGGGGCGCACTGAAGCTTTCTTT,CASSRWTGGRTEAFF
many,TRBJ1-3,.,TRBV2,TGTGCCAGCAGCCCCGGACGGACAGACTACAGGGCTGGAAACACCATATATTTT,CASSPGRTDYRAGNTIYF
few,TRBJ2-6,.,TRBV6-4,TGTGCCAGCAGTGAGGACAACTCTGGGGCCAACGTCCTGACTTTC,CASSEDNSGANVLTF
.,TRBJ2-5,.,TRBV7-6,TGTGCCAGCAGCTTGGACAGCCTCGCGGAGACCCAGTACTTC,CASSLDSLAETQYF
.,TRBJ2-3,TRBD2,TRBV3-1/TRBV3-2,TGTGCCAGCAGCCTAGCGGGAGGCCCGACAGATACGCAGTATTTT,CASSLAGGPTDTQYF
.,TRBJ2-1,.,TRBV7-3,TGTGCCAGCAGCTCCGGGACACCCTCCTACAATGAGCAGTTCTTC,CASSSGTPSYNEQFF
.,TRBJ2-5,TRBD2,TRBV10-2,TGCGCCAGCAGAGGACTAGCGGGGGCTGAGACCCAGTACTTC,CASRGLAGAETQYF
.,TRBJ1-2,.,TRBV12-3/TRBV12-4,TGTGCCAGCAGTGACAGCGTCTATGGCTACACCTTC,CASSDSVYGYTF
.,TRBJ2-1,.,TRBV12-3/TRBV12-4,TGTGCCAGCCGGGAATCCTACAATGAGCAGTTCTTC,CASRESYNEQFF
.,TRBJ2-7,.,TRBV7-9,TGTGCCAGCAGCTTAGGACAGGGAGGTTACGAGCAGTACTTC,CASSLGQGGYEQYF
.,TRBJ1-1,.,TRBV29-1,TGCAGCGTGGGCGGACAGATGAACACTGAAGCTTTCTTT,CSVGGQMNTEAFF
.,TRBJ2-1,.,TRBV29-1,TGCAGCGTTGATCGTAACGGGGGAGACTACAATGAGCAGTTCTTC,CSVDRNGGDYNEQFF
.,TRBJ1-5,TRBD1,TRBV10-3,TGTGCCATCAGTCATGGACAGGGGGCGAATCAGCCCCAGCATTTT,CAISHGQGANQPQHF
once,TRBJ2-1,.,TRBV5-6,TGTGCCAGCAGCTTTACAGGAGTCTGGTACAATGAGCAGTTCTTC,CASSFTGVWYNEQFF
.,TRBJ1-6,TRBD1,TRBV2,TGTGCCAGCAGGCGGGACAGGGAAGAGAATTCACCCCTCCACTTT,CASRRDREENSPLHF
few,TRBJ2-1,TRBD2,TRBV6-5,TGTGCCAGCAGAATTAGACTAGCGGGCTACAATGAGCAGTTCTTC,CASRIRLAGYNEQFF
once,TRBJ2-3,TRBD2,TRBV5-1,TGCGCCAGCAGCTTGGCTAGCGGGAACACAGATACGCAGTATTTT,CASSLASGNTDTQYF
.,TRBJ1-2,TRBD1,TRBV5-4,TGTGCCAGCAGCCGGGCAGGGACAGGGGGCCACTATGGCTACACCTTC,CASSRAGTGGHYGYTF
many,TRBJ2-6,.,TRBV6-1,TGTGCCAGCAGTGAGTGGACAGTCTCTGGGGCCAACGTCCTGACTTTC,CASSEWTVSGANVLTF